This TCR beta chain was captured by sequencing in a study of blood T cell repertoires in COVID-19. The CDR3 contains 14 residues. The germline V gene encodes CDR1 MNHNS and CDR2 SASEGT. Trimming stripped 2 bases from V and 11 bases from J, with 18 bases between. Participant ages covered roughly 18 to 89 years across around 25 US areas. Allocation to cohorts depended on clinical history reported by the participants. How the authors handled the data: Amplification of reference gene primers was used by the study to estimate nucleated cell counts. Libraries were prepared by immunoSEQ multiplex PCR; TCRdb keeps only in-frame clonotypes and omits some of them. D and trimming come from the DNA, and the V and J calls and clone size come from that table. Of 150,000 to 200,000 clones in the sample, under 90% are singletons; the top ten hold roughly 8%.

The specimen sequenced was PBMCs or T cells enriched from blood (not recorded which). The sequence came from a woman between 45 and 60 years old who had recovered from COVID-19. The rearrangement joins TRBV6-1 to TRBJ1-1; D call uncertain. The CDR3 reads CASSETSRRARAFF. The CDR3 DNA reads as TGTGCCAGCAGTGAAACTAGTCGCCGGGCTCGGGCTTTCTTT.